This TCR beta chain came from a study of T cell responses to AZD1222 COVID-19 vaccine. This clone was picked up a small number of times. Its antigen is undetermined. Repertoires were generated with immunoSEQ multiplex PCR, while TCRdb's copy carries only in-frame clones and drops some. This table holds about 120,000 clones, approximately 85% found once. General observations from the study: The donor group comprised mostly white British people and more females; the analysis possibly underestimated clonal diversity. None of the repertoires were sampled until the peak T cell response had passed.

Germline V lookup: CDR1 LGHDT, CDR2 YNNKEL (reference sequence). This CDR3 spans 15 amino acids. V was shortened by 4 bases and J by 0 bases, with 9 bases between the two germline ends. This receptor was taken from an adult in good health. The J gene is TRBJ2-2, the V gene TRBV3-1 (or the pseudogene TRBV3-2), with unresolved D. The sequencing used peripheral blood, collected on day 0 of AZD1222 vaccination. DNA for the CDR3: TGTGCCAGCAGCCCAGGAGTCTCGAACACCGGGGAGCTGTTTTTT. As protein: CASSPGVSNTGELFF.